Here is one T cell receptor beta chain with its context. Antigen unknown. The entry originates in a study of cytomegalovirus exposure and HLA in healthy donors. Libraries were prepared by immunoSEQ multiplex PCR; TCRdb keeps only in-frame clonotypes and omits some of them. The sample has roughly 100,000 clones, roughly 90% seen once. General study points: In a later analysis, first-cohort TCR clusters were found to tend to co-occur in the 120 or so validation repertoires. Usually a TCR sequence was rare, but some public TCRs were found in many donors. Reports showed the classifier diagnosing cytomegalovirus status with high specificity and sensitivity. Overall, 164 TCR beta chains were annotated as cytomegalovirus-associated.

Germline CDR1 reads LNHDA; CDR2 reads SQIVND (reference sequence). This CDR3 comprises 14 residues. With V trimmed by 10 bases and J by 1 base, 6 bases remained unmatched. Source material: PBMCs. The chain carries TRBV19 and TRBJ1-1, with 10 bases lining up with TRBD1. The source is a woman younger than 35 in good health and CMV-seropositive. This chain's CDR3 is CATGTGVRNTEAFF. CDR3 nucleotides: TGTGCCACCGGGACAGGGGTCAGGAACACTGAAGCTTTCTTT.